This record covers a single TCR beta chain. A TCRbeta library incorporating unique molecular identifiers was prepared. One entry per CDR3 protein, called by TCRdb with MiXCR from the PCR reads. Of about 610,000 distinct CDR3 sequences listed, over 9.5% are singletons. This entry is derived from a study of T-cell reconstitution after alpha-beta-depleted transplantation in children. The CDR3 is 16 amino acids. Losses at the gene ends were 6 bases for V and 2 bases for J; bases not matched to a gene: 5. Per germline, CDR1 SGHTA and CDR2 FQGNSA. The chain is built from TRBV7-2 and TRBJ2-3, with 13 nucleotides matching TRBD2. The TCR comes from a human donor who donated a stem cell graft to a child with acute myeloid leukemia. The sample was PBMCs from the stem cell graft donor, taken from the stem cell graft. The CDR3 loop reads CASRMGLAGLTDTQYF. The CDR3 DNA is TGTGCCAGCAGAATGGGACTAGCGGGACTCACAGATACGCAGTATTTT.